This entry lists 4 T cell receptor beta chains sequenced from one sample in a study of cytomegalovirus exposure and HLA in healthy donors listed by TCRdb under 2017. The library came from the immunoSEQ multiplex PCR assay. A mixture of 60 forward primers for TCR Vbeta segments and 13 reverse primers for TCR Jbeta segments was used in the multiplex PCR. The immuneACCESS repertoire file appears here via TCRdb, limited to in-frame rearrangements. These files lack a portion of the clones; in checked studies, under half of the deficit traces to unresolved V genes, and the cause of the others is not known. The sample yields 150,000 to 160,000 clones; approximately 84% were counted once. The leading ten clones occupy around 2% of the sample. Specimen: PBMCs. The receptors were sampled from a woman aged 18-30 years in good health and CMV-seronegative.

This chain connects TRBV30 to TRBJ1-2; 7 bases fit TRBD1. After removal of 2 bases from V and 1 base from J, the junction contained 7 bases not matched to a gene. Germline loops: CDR1 GTSNPN, CDR2 SVGIG (reference sequence). The CDR3 contains 15 residues. CDR3: CAWSRGQGDNYGYTF. As DNA, the CDR3 is TGTGCCTGGAGTCGCGGGCAGGGGGATAACTATGGCTACACCTTC.

V gene TRBV7-9 combines with J gene TRBJ2-1; TRBD2 matches 11 bases. The ends lost 5 bases at V and 4 bases at J; junction bases unmatched: 10. Per the germline V gene, CDR1 is SEHNR and CDR2 is FQNEAQ (reference sequence). The CDR3 runs to 17 residues. In DNA form, the CDR3 reads TGTGCCAGCAGCCCAGGGACTAGCGGAACCATATACAATGAGCAGTTCTTC. It is translated as CASSPGTSGTIYNEQFF.

The V call is TRBV16, the J call TRBJ1-1; TRBD1 might be the D (5 bases). V was pared by 4 bases and J by 3 bases, with 12 bases between. CDR1 KGHSY and CDR2 FQNENV come from the germline V gene. The CDR3 totals 14 residues. CDR3 sequence: CASSPGRWDTEAFF. CDR3 coding DNA: TGTGCCAGCAGCCCAGGGCGCTGGGACACTGAAGCTTTCTTT.

This chain uses TRBV6-4 with TRBJ1-1, with a possible D match to TRBD1 (6 bases). Trimming removed 4 bases at V and 1 base at J, with 10 bases between. Germline loops: CDR1 MRHNA, CDR2 SNTAGT. The CDR3 loop spans 14 amino acids. The chain's CDR3 is CASSADRSNTEAFF. CDR3 in DNA: TGTGCCAGCAGTGCCGACAGGTCGAACACTGAAGCTTTCTTT.